The T cell receptor (beta chain) described here comes from a study of shared clonotypes between healthy human individuals. Study context: For every donor, three CD4 naive, three CD4 memory, two CD8 naive and one CD8 memory plates were used. Whole-study results and caveats: A few donors shared approximately 5% of their naive CD4 clonotypes. The low donor count limited represented genetic and exposure-history diversity.

Some clones are missing from TCRdb's copy, which holds only in-frame ones; the method was immunoSEQ multiplex PCR. The table has nearly 750,000 clones, about two thirds seen once. V was cut by 0 bases and J by 2 bases, with 10 bases left in between. CDR3 length: 15 amino acids. Germline assignment: CDR1 LNHDA and CDR2 SQIVND (reference sequence). Comment on this clone: What it recognizes is unknown.

The material sequenced was memory CD4+ T cells sorted from blood. Sample subset: CD45RA-negative fraction. The TCR sequence derives from a woman aged 25 to 45 in good health. This sequence joins TRBV19 and TRBJ2-5; D gene uncertain. CDR3 coding DNA: TGTGCCAGTAGTATAGATCATGTCAGTCAAGAGACCCAGTACTTC. Protein: CASSIDHVSQETQYF.